A selection of T cell receptor beta chains follows, all from one sample in a study of cytomegalovirus exposure and HLA in healthy donors. Sequencing used immunoSEQ multiplex PCR; TCRdb keeps in-frame clones, though not all of them. The repertoire holds some 170,000 clones, about four fifths seen once, with approximately 2.9% in the top ten. The sample comprised PBMCs. The origin of the receptors is a male donor in good health and CMV-seronegative. The conserved cysteine and the conserved F or W are not part of the CDR3 here. Fields, in order: CDR3 protein, V gene.

CDR3 protein: ASSEGLAIDELMNNEQF
V gene: TRBV6-1

CDR3 protein: ASSYSRRSNQPQH
V gene: TRBV6-5

CDR3 protein: AWSRQGKYGYT
V gene: TRBV30

CDR3 protein: ASSDGTGAYEQY
V gene: TRBV6-5

CDR3 protein: ASSVKGLAGGTEQY
V gene: TRBV7-2

CDR3 protein: ASSPRTSLIGTGELF
V gene: TRBV6-4

CDR3 protein: ASSPDVGRTNEKLF
V gene: TRBV5-1

CDR3 protein: ASSLGAGSEEKLF
V gene: TRBV7-9

CDR3 protein: SARAVNIQY
V gene: TRBV20-1

CDR3 protein: ASSPRTGGAAYGYT
V gene: TRBV4-2

CDR3 protein: SVEIAGYSTDTQY
V gene: TRBV29-1

CDR3 protein: ASGPGILGNIQY
V gene: TRBV12-5

CDR3 protein: ASSPVRTEAF
V gene: TRBV28

CDR3 protein: ASSPRQSPDRGDYGYT
V gene: TRBV4-1

CDR3 protein: ASSIGSMNTEAF
V gene: TRBV19

CDR3 protein: AWSPGQGALGNTIY
V gene: TRBV30

CDR3 protein: ASSFTSNQPQH
V gene: TRBV11-2

CDR3 protein: ASSFRGGGPYNEQF
V gene: TRBV6-6

CDR3 protein: ASSEGQGMETQY
V gene: TRBV18

CDR3 protein: ASSISLVGGEQF
V gene: TRBV19

CDR3 protein: ASSSPNRNTEAF
V gene: TRBV5-5

CDR3 protein: ASSNPTDRNNYGYT
V gene: TRBV28

CDR3 protein: ASSLTSGYYNEQF
V gene: TRBV5-4

CDR3 protein: ASLTAGGSGNQPQH
V gene: TRBV28

CDR3 protein: SSSPRIGGPNYGYT
V gene: TRBV7-9

CDR3 protein: ASSIAGGTSGYEQY
V gene: TRBV19

CDR3 protein: AWSVTSRQPQH
V gene: TRBV30

CDR3 protein: ASSFHGLAHNEQF
V gene: TRBV7-9

CDR3 protein: ASSLIQGNEKLF
V gene: TRBV4-1

CDR3 protein: ASSPQGQGYT
V gene: TRBV2

CDR3 protein: ASSEDSDAGELF
V gene: TRBV6-4

CDR3 protein: ASSTGNTEAF
V gene: TRBV18

CDR3 protein: ASSSTRAVRSYNEQF
V gene: TRBV28

CDR3 protein: ASSADTFSGNTIY
V gene: TRBV25-1

CDR3 protein: ASSPGGTEAF
V gene: TRBV6-5

CDR3 protein: ASSLVGGTYNEQF
V gene: TRBV7-3

CDR3 protein: ASGLDSLNTEAF
V gene: TRBV12-5

CDR3 protein: ASSPLRVEGYT
V gene: TRBV5-5

CDR3 protein: ASSLSSGGSYEQY
V gene: TRBV27

CDR3 protein: ASSGTSGGADTQY
V gene: TRBV7-8

CDR3 protein: ASSQDQGQENTEAF
V gene: TRBV14

CDR3 protein: ASSLRQGNQPQH
V gene: TRBV11-2

CDR3 protein: ALKGAGNYGYT
V gene: TRBV30

CDR3 protein: ASSEGGARDTQY
V gene: TRBV6-1

CDR3 protein: SVGFEVSNQPQH
V gene: TRBV29-1

CDR3 protein: ASSGGGYT
V gene: TRBV9

CDR3 protein: AWGENPYGYT
V gene: TRBV30

CDR3 protein: ASSSYASDRMNTEAF
V gene: TRBV7-6